Each of the 6 T cell receptor beta chains below was sequenced from the same sample in a study of blood T cell repertoires in COVID-19. The method was immunoSEQ multiplex PCR; TCRdb's version includes in-frame clones alone and lacks a portion of them. The repertoire holds fewer than 300,000 clones, with just under 90% as singletons. Sequenced: peripheral blood. Every receptor here comes from a woman aged 50 to 60 with COVID-19, enrolled during active disease.

The chain links TRBV4-2 to TRBJ2-7; maybe TRBD2 (5 bases). Trimming stripped 3 bases from V and 0 bases from J, with 15 bases between. This CDR3 has 16 amino acids. Germline loops: CDR1 LGHNA, CDR2 YNFKEQ. CDR3 DNA sequence: TGTGCCAGCAGCCACCCGATGAGGGAGAGCTCCTACGAGCAGTACTTC. It codes for CASSHPMRESSYEQYF.

This chain links TRBV4-1 with TRBJ1-1; 10 bases fit TRBD1. The CDR3 covers 15 residues. Per germline, CDR1 MGHRA and CDR2 YSYEKL. Unmatched junction bases numbered 4, after V lost 3 bases and J lost 3 bases. For the CDR3, the DNA is TGCGCCAGCAGCCACCCCGGGACAGGGGACACTGAAGCTTTCTTT. Encoded protein: CASSHPGTGDTEAFF.

The CDR3 protein is CASSVGLGQGYEQYF. CDR3 in DNA: TGTGCCAGCAGCGTAGGATTGGGACAGGGCTACGAGCAGTACTTC. This chain joins TRBV9 and TRBJ2-7, with 9 bases fitting TRBD1. Germline lookup yields CDR1 SGDLS and CDR2 YYNGEE. The CDR3 spans 15 residues. The V and J ends lost 0 bases and 3 bases, in that order; junction bases with no gene match: 4.

V and J are TRBV6-5 and TRBJ2-3; perhaps TRBD1 as D (6 bases). The CDR3 sequence is 14 residues long. Germline-derived CDR1 and CDR2 are MNHEY and SVGAGI. With 2 bases removed from V and 6 bases from J, the gap between germline ends came to 12 bases. Written as DNA, the CDR3 is TGTGCCAGCAGTTACCCGGGACACGTCGATACGCAGTATTTT. This codes for CASSYPGHVDTQYF.

The V call is TRBV11-3, the J call TRBJ2-1; tentatively, D is TRBD2 (5 bases). Germline CDR1 is SGHNT and CDR2 is YENEEA. V lost 4 bases, J lost 0 bases, and 13 bases lay in between. The CDR3 covers 16 residues. Written as DNA, the CDR3 is TGTGCCAGCAGCTCCAGGACTCGAGGCTCCTACAATGAGCAGTTCTTC. It specifies CASSSRTRGSYNEQFF.

The V and J genes are TRBV9 and TRBJ1-2; D is uncertain. The CDR3 totals 13 residues. The germline V gene encodes CDR1 SGDLS and CDR2 YYNGEE. V was clipped by 2 bases and J by 3 bases, with 8 bases between them. CDR3 amino acids: CASSVIRDYGYTF. The CDR3 DNA is TGTGCCAGCAGCGTTATACGGGACTATGGCTACACCTTC. Looking up the rest from reference TRBV9 and TRBJ1-2 gives the full variable domain: DSGVTQTPKHLITATGQRVTLRCSPRSGDLSVYWYQQSLDQGLQFLIQYYNGEERAKGNILERFSAQQFPDLHSELNLSSLELGDSALYFCASSVIRDYGYTFGSGTRLTVV.